Described below is a single TCR beta chain sequence and its context. This entry is derived from a study of regulatory T cells in long-lasting Graves disease. From germline, CDR1 is SQVTM and CDR2 ANQGSEA. This CDR3 is 16 amino acids long. Unmatched junction bases numbered 9, after V lost 3 bases and J lost 2 bases. The sample's time point: persistent/refractory GD, antithyroid drugs over 5 years with positive TRAb. Construction of the TCR library relied on RNA isolated from PBMCs. According to the study, TCR beta libraries were built with iRepertoire HTBI primers and CDR3-region Arm-PCR. TCRdb reprocessed the multiplex PCR reads with MiXCR, giving one entry per CDR3 protein. This table has under 450,000 distinct CDR3 sequences, about 23% appearing once.

This chain uses TRBV29-1 with TRBJ2-1; TRBD2 matches at 8 bases. Specimen: peripheral blood mononuclear cells (PBMCs), collected when the disease was refractory, from a patient treated with antithyroid drugs. This TCR derives from a woman between 35 and 50 years old with Graves disease. CDR3 coding DNA: TGCAGCGTTGAGAATTTTAAGCGGGGGACCTACAATGAGCAGTTCTTC. Protein: CSVENFKRGTYNEQFF.